This entry lists 9 T cell receptor beta chains sequenced from one sample in a study of vaccination effects on CD4 cells after COVID-19. In the ViraFEST assay, antigen-specific CD4+ clonotypes were identified by expansion after peptide-pool stimulation. The culture ran for roughly 10 days before CD4+ T cells were isolated. All vaccine recipients tested negative for nucleocapsid antibodies and had never contracted SARS-CoV-2 infection. No antigen has been identified for these receptors. TCRdb's table, derived via immunoSEQ multiplex PCR, lists solely in-frame clones and lacks some. The sample lists tens of thousands of clones, roughly 70% occurring once. Sequenced material: CD4+ T cells from PBMCs cultured with SARS-CoV-2 spike peptides, taken before COVID-19 vaccination. Receptors originate from a human donor who received a COVID-19 vaccine.

This chain joins TRBV28 and TRBJ1-2; D gene ambiguous. V was cut by 3 bases and J by 2 bases, with 13 bases left in between. Germline V gene data show CDR1 as MDHEN and CDR2 as SYDVKM. The CDR3 spans 15 residues. The CDR3 DNA is TGTGCCAGCAGTTTGATAGGGAGATCGAACTATGGCTACACCTTC. The encoded protein is CASSLIGRSNYGYTF.

The V gene is TRBV18, the J gene TRBJ1-2, with D perhaps matching TRBD1 (5 bases). The CDR3 spans 15 residues. V lost 1 base to trimming and J lost 3 bases, with 12 bases between them. Per germline, CDR1 KGHSH and CDR2 LQKENI. The CDR3 spells CASSPRSGGDYGYTF. CDR3 nucleotides: TGTGCCAGCTCACCACGGAGCGGGGGAGACTATGGCTACACCTTC.

The V gene is TRBV10-3, the J gene TRBJ2-1; 8 bases are shared with TRBD2. V was clipped by 4 bases and J by 8 bases; unmatched bases: 10. In germline, CDR1 is ENHRY, CDR2 SYGVKD. This CDR3 has 15 amino acids. Here the CDR3 reads CAISGGPGGYDEQFF. The CDR3 coding sequence is TGTGCCATCAGTGGGGGGCCGGGAGGGTACGATGAGCAGTTCTTC.

This clone was counted only a few times. Here the CDR3 reads CASSPPASGSYEQFF. CDR3 nucleotides: TGTGCCAGCAGCCCGCCGGCTAGCGGGAGTTATGAGCAGTTCTTC. The chain is built from TRBV5-4 and TRBJ2-1, with 10 bases that match TRBD2. The CDR3 has 15 amino acids. V shed 4 bases, J shed 8 bases, and the junction held 9 bases outside the gene matches. The germline CDR1 and CDR2 sequences are SGHNT and YYREEE (reference sequence).

This clone was seen only a few times. The chain uses TRBV30 and TRBJ1-1; the match to TRBD1 covers 9 bases. The CDR3 sequence is 13 residues long. Germline-derived CDR1 and CDR2 are GTSNPN and SVGIG (reference sequence). Trimming cost V 2 bases and J 7 bases; bases outside gene matches: 5. CDR3 DNA: TGTGCCTGGAGTTTAGGGACAGGGTTTGAAGCTTTCTTT. Amino acids: CAWSLGTGFEAFF.

The chain recombines TRBV30 with TRBJ1-1; D uncertain. CDR3 size: 13 residues. V lost 2 bases and J lost 1, with 8 bases in between. CDR1 GTSNPN and CDR2 SVGIG come from the germline V gene (reference sequence). CDR3 region: CAWSSWGNTEAFF. The CDR3 DNA follows: TGTGCCTGGAGTAGCTGGGGGAACACTGAAGCTTTCTTT. The variable domain in full, with the rest retrieved from reference TRBV30 and TRBJ1-1, is SQTIHQWPATLVQPVGSPLSLECTVEGTSNPNLYWYRQAAGRGLQLLFYSVGIGQISSEVPQNLSASRPQDRQFILSSKKLLLSDSGFYLCAWSSWGNTEAFFGQGTRLTVV.

The rearrangement links TRBV5-5 to TRBJ2-3; possibly TRBD1 for D (6 bases). The CDR3 contains 16 residues. CDR1 SGHKS and CDR2 YYEKEE come from the germline V gene (reference sequence). Between the trimmed V and J ends, which lost 0 bases and 7 bases, there was a span of 18 bases. The DNA of the CDR3 is TGTGCCAGCAGCTTGGCCGCACAGGGCCAGCCATATACGCAGTATTTT. Protein product: CASSLAAQGQPYTQYF.

CDR3 in amino acids: CASSISRATGGTLFF. CDR3 sequence (DNA): TGTGCCAGTAGTATAAGTCGAGCCACAGGGGGCACTCTGTTTTTT. The rearrangement joins TRBV19 to TRBJ1-4; 9 nucleotides agree with TRBD1. The V gene's germline CDR1 is LNHDA and CDR2 SQIVND (reference sequence). There are 15 residues in the CDR3. With V trimmed by 2 bases and J by 14 bases, 12 bases remained unmatched. Together with reference TRBV19 and TRBJ1-4, the CDR3 gives the full variable domain: DGGITQSPKYLFRKEGQNVTLSCEQNLNHDAMYWYRQDPGQGLRLIYYSQIVNDFQKGDIAEGYSVSREKKESFPLTVTSAQKNPTAFYLCASSISRATGGTLFFGSGTQLSVL.

The chain is built from TRBV7-9 and TRBJ2-7; D is perhaps TRBD2 (7 bases). CDR3 length: 14 amino acids. Trimming took 1 base from V and 3 from J, leaving 10 bases between them. Germline CDR1 and CDR2: SEHNR and FQNEAQ (reference sequence). The CDR3 here is CASSLEGGHYEQYF. The CDR3 DNA reads TGTGCCAGCAGCTTAGAGGGGGGGCACTACGAGCAGTACTTC.